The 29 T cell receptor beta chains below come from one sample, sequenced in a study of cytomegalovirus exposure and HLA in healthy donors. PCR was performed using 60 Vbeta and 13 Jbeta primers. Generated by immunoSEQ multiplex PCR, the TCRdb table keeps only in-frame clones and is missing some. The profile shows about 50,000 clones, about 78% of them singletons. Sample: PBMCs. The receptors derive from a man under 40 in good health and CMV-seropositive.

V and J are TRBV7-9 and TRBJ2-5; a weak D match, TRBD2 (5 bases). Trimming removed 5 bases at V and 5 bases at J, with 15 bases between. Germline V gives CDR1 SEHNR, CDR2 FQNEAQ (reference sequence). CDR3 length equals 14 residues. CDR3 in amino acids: CASSEEGVSETQYF. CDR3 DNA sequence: TGTGCCAGCAGCGAAGAGGGAGTATCGGAGACCCAGTACTTC.

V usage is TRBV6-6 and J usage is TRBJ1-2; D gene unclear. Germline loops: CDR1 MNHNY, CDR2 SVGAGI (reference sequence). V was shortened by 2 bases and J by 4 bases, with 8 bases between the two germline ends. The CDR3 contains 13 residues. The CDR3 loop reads CASSYPGLYGYTF. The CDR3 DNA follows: TGTGCCAGCAGTTACCCAGGCCTCTATGGCTACACCTTC.

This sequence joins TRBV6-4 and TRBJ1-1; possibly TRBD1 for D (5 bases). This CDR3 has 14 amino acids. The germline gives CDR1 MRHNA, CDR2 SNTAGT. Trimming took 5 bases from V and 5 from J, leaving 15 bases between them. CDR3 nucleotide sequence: TGTGCCAGCAGTCCATGGGGAGGGGAAACTGAAGCTTTCTTT. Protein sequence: CASSPWGGETEAFF.

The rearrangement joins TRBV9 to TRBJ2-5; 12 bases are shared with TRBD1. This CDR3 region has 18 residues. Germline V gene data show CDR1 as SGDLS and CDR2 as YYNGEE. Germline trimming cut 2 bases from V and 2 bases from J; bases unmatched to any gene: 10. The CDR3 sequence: CASSVSGTGGGRQETQYF. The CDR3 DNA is TGTGCCAGCAGCGTCTCCGGGACAGGGGGCGGAAGGCAAGAGACCCAGTACTTC.

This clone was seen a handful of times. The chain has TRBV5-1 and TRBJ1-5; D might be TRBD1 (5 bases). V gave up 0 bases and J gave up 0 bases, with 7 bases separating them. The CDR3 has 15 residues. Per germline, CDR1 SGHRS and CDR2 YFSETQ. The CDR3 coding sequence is TGCGCCAGCAGCTTGGAGGGGAATAGCAATCAGCCCCAGCATTTT. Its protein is CASSLEGNSNQPQHF.

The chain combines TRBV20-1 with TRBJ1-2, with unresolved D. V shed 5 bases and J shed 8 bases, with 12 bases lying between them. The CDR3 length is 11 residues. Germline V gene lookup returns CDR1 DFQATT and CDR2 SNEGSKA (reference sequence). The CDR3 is CSAPFREGYTF. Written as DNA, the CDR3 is TGCAGTGCTCCCTTCCGGGAGGGCTACACCTTC.

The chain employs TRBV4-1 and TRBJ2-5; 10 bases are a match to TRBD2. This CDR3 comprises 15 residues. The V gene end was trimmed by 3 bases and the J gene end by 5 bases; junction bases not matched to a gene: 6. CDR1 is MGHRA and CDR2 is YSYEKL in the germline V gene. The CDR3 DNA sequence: TGCGCCAGCAGCCACCAGACTAGCGGGTGGGAGACCCAGTACTTC. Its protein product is CASSHQTSGWETQYF.

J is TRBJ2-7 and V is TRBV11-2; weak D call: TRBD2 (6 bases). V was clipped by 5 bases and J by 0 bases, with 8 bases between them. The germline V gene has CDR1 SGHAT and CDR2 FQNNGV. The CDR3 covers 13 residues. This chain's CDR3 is CASSTGSSYEQYF. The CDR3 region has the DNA TGTGCCAGCAGCACCGGGAGCTCCTACGAGCAGTACTTC.

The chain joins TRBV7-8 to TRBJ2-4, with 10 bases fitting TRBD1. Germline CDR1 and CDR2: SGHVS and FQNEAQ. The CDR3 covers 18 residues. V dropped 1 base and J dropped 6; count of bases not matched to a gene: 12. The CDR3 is CASSLVTRTGGRGNIQYF. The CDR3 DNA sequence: TGTGCCAGCAGCTTAGTCACCCGGACAGGGGGAAGGGGAAACATTCAGTACTTC.

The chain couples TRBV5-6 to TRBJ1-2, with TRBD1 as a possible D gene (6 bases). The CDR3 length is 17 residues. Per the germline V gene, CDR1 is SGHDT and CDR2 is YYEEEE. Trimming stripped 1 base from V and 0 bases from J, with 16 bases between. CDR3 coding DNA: TGTGCCAGCAGCTTGACAGGGACCATATCCTCTAACTATGGCTACACCTTC. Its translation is CASSLTGTISSNYGYTF. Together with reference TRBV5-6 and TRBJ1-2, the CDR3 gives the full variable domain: DAGVTQSPTHLIKTRGQQVTLRCSPKSGHDTVSWYQQALGQGPQFIFQYYEEEERQRGNFPDRFSGHQFPNYSSELNVNALLLGDSALYLCASSLTGTISSNYGYTFGSGTRLTVV.

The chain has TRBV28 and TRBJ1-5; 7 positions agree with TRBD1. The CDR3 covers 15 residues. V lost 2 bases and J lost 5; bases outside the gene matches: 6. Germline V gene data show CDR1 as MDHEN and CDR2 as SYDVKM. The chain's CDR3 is CASSLGGQTYQPQHF. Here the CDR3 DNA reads TGTGCCAGCAGTTTAGGGGGACAGACTTATCAGCCCCAGCATTTT.

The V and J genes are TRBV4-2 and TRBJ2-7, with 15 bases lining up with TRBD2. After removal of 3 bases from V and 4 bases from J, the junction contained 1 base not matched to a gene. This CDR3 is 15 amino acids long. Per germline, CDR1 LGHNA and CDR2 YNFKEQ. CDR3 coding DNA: TGTGCCAGCAGCCAGGGACTAGCGGGGGGATACGAGCAGTACTTC. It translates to CASSQGLAGGYEQYF.

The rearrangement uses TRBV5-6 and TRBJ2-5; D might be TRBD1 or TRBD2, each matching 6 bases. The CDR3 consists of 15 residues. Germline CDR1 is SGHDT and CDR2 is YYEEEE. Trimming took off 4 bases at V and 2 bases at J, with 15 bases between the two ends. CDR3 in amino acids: CASSLGGHRQETQYF. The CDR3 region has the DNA TGTGCCAGCAGCCTGGGGGGACATAGACAAGAGACCCAGTACTTC.

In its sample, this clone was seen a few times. CDR3 nucleotide sequence: TGCGCCAGCAGTGACGCAGGGGGCGAGGGCTACACCTTC. The encoded protein is CASSDAGGEGYTF. The chain carries TRBV10-2 and TRBJ1-2; TRBD1 aligns across 8 bases. CDR1 is WSHSY, CDR2 SAAADI, per germline. Trimming removed 3 bases from V and 8 bases from J; junction bases left unmatched: 5. The length of the CDR3 is 13 residues.

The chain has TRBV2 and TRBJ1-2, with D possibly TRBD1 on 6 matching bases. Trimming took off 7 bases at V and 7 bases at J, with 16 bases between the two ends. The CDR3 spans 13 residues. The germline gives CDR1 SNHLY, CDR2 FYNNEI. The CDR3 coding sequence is TGTGCCAGCAAAAGGGACATGGCCGCTGGCTACACCTTC. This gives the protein CASKRDMAAGYTF.

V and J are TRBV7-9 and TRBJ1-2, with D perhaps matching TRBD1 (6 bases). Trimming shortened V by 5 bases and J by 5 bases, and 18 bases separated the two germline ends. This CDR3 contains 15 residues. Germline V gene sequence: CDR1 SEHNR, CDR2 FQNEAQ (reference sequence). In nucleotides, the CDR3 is TGTGCCAGCAGCCCTACCGGGACATTCTCGTATGGCTACACCTTC. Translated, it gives CASSPTGTFSYGYTF. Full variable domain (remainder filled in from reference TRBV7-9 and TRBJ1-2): DTGVSQNPRHKITKRGQNVTFRCDPISEHNRLYWYRQTLGQGPEFLTYFQNEAQLEKSRLLSDRFSAERPKGSFSTLEIQRTEQGDSAMYLCASSPTGTFSYGYTFGSGTRLTVV.

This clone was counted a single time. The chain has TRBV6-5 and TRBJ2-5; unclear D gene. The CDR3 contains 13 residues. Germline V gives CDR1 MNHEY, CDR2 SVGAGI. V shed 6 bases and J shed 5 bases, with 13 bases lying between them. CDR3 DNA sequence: TGTGCCAGCAGAGAGGTGACCCGGGAGACCCAGTACTTC. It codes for CASREVTRETQYF.

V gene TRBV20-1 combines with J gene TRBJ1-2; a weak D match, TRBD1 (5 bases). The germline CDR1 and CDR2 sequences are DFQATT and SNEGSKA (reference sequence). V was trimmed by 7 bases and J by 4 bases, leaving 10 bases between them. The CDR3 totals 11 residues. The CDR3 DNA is TGCAGTGGTCCAGGGTCCTATGGCTACACCTTC. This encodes CSGPGSYGYTF.

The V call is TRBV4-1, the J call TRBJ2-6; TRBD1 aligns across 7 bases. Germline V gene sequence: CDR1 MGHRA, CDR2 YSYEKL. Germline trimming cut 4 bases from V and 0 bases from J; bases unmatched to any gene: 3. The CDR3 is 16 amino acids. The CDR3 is CASSLGQVSGANVLTF. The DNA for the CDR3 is TGCGCCAGCAGCCTCGGACAGGTCTCTGGGGCCAACGTCCTGACTTTC.

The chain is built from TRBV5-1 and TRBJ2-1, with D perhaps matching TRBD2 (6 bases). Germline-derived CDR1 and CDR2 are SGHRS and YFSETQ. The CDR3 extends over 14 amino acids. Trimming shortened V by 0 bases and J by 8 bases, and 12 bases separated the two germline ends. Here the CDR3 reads CASSLVEGYDEQFF. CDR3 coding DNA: TGCGCCAGCAGCTTGGTGGAGGGGTACGATGAGCAGTTCTTC.

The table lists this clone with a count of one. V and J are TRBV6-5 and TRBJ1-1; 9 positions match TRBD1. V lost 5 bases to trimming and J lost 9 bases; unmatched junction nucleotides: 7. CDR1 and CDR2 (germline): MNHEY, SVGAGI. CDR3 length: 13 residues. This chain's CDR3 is CASSGTGTVKAFF. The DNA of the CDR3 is TGTGCCAGCAGTGGGACAGGGACGGTCAAAGCTTTCTTT.

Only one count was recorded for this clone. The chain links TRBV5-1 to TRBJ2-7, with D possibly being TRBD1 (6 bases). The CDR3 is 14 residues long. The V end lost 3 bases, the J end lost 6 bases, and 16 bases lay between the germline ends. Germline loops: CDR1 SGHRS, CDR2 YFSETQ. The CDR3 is CASSSLDRIGEQYF. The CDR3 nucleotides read TGCGCCAGCAGCTCACTCGACAGGATTGGCGAGCAGTACTTC.

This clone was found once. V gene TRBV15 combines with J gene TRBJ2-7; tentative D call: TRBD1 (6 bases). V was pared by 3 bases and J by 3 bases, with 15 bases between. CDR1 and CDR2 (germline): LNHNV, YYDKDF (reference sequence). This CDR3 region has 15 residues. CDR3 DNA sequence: TGTGCCACCAGCAGGCTACAGGGTGCGGGCTACGAGCAGTACTTC. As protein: CATSRLQGAGYEQYF.

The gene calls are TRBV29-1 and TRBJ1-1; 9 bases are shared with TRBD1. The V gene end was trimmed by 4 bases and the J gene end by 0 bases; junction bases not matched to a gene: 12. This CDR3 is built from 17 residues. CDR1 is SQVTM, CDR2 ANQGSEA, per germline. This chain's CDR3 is CSVVLYGQGLMNTEAFF. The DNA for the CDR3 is TGCAGCGTTGTCTTGTATGGACAGGGGCTCATGAACACTGAAGCTTTCTTT.

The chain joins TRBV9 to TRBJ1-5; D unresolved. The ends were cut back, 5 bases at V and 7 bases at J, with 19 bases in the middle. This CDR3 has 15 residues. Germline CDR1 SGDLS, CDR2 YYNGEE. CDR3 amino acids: CASSVSDYANQPQHF. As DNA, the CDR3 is TGTGCCAGCAGTGTATCAGATTACGCAAACCAGCCCCAGCATTTT.

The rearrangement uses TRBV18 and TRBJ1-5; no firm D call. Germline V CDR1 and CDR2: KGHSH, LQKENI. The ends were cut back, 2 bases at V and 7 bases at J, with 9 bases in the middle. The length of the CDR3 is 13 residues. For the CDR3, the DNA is TGTGCCAGCTCACCAGGGGAGGAACAGCCCCAGCATTTT. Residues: CASSPGEEQPQHF.

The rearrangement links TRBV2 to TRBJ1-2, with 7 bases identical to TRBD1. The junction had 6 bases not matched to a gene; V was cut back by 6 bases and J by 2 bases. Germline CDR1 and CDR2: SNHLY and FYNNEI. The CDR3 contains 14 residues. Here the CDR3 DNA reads TGTGCCAGCAGGGTACAGGGGTCCAACTATGGCTACACCTTC. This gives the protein CASRVQGSNYGYTF.

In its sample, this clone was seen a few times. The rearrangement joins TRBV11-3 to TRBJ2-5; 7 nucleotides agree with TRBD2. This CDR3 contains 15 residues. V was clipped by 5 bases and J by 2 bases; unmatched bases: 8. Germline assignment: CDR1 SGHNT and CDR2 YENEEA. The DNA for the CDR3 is TGTGCCAGCAGCCTCCTCGGGGGGAATCAAGAGACCCAGTACTTC. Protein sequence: CASSLLGGNQETQYF.

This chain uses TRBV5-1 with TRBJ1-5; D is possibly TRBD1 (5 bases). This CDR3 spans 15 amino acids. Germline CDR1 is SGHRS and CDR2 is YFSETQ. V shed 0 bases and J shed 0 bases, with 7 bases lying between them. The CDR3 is CASSLAGVSNQPQHF. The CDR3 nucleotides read TGCGCCAGCAGCTTGGCGGGGGTTAGCAATCAGCCCCAGCATTTT.